Sequencing of this T cell receptor beta chain was carried out in a study of identical twins. Everyone who gave samples was a healthy Caucasian. A few counts support this clonotype. The antigen is unknown. Study-wide points: Sequences that were out-of-frame, alpha and twin-shared displayed an excess of low generation probability. Models predicted less out-of-frame TCR alpha sharing in monozygotic twins than was found. Memory repertoires lacked the insertion deficit that abundant cord blood beta clonotypes showed.

TCRdb reprocessed the 5' RACE reads via MiXCR and lists one record per CDR3 protein. This table has hundreds of thousands of distinct CDR3 sequences, around 6.9% appearing once. V was trimmed by 2 bases and J by 3 bases, leaving 7 bases between them. CDR3 length: 13 residues. CDR1 SGHDN and CDR2 FVKESK come from the germline V gene. The same sample was also studied in work on yellow fever vaccine responses in identical twins.

The rearrangement uses TRBV14 and TRBJ1-1; no firm D call. Material: memory (CD45RO+) T cells sorted from blood. The receptor comes from a woman aged 18 to 35 in good health. The CDR3 sequence is CASSQTFDTEAFF. CDR3 coding DNA: TGTGCCAGCAGCCAAACTTTCGACACTGAAGCTTTCTTT.